These 2 T cell receptor beta chains share one sample of origin, sequenced in a study of brain T cells in children with intractable seizures. Measured with immunoSEQ multiplex PCR; TCRdb has only the in-frame clones, and not every one. The profile shows about 22,000 clones, roughly 94% of them singletons. The material sequenced was peripheral blood, taken at surgery. These receptors came from a boy between 10 and 17 years old with focal cortical dysplasia and intractable seizures.

This clone has only one observation. V and J are TRBV6-5 and TRBJ1-5; a weak D match, TRBD1 (6 bases). V was trimmed by 6 bases and J by 7 bases, leaving 19 bases between them. CDR1 and CDR2 from the germline V gene are MNHEY and SVGAGI. The CDR3 totals 15 residues. CDR3 region: CASSRLQGGGQPQHF. The DNA of the CDR3 is TGTGCCAGCAGCCGGCTACAGGGAGGAGGGCAGCCCCAGCATTTT.

This chain links TRBV3-1 (or the pseudogene TRBV3-2) with TRBJ2-6; 7 bases fit TRBD1. V shed 4 bases and J 2 bases; nucleotides not matched to a gene: 2. Germline assignment: CDR1 LGHDT and CDR2 YNNKEL (reference sequence). The CDR3 runs 15 residues. The CDR3 region has the DNA TGTGCCAGCAGCCCGACAGGGCCTGGGGCCAACGTCCTGACTTTC. Translating it yields CASSPTGPGANVLTF.